This TCR beta chain was sequenced in a study of PD-L1 blockade in urothelial cancer. Across the study: Blood analysis was done at 3 weeks (second dose) and 6 weeks after treatment began. A median blood sample held about 140,000 T cells and tens of thousands of unique TCRs.

Each patient gave between 1 and 8 samples of peripheral blood mononuclear cells, which were collected pretreatment and during treatment. The CDR3 contains 17 residues. Unmatched junction bases numbered 4, after V lost 0 bases and J lost 0 bases. Germline lookup yields CDR1 SGHTA and CDR2 FQGTGA. In each PCR, synthetic TCR analog templates were spiked in. Data came from immunoSEQ multiplex PCR; TCRdb stores just in-frame clones and leaves some out. The sample lists more than 55,000 clones, more than 70% occurring once. This sequence originates from a man aged 45-60 years with urothelial cancer. This chain joins TRBV7-3 and TRBJ2-2; 7 bases are a match to TRBD2. The sequencing here drew on PBMCs, taken around atezolizumab (anti-PD-L1) treatment. CDR3 coding DNA: TGTGCCAGCAGCTTAACGGCGGGAGTCGCGAACACCGGGGAGCTGTTTTTT. Residues: CASSLTAGVANTGELFF.